The 5 T cell receptor beta chains below all came from one sample that was sequenced in a study of tumor-infiltrating lymphocytes in primary liver carcinoma. TCR beta cDNA came from about 470 ng total RNA, primed with a constant-region primer. Three nested multiplex PCR rounds, a slightly modified ARM-PCR method, built the TCR beta libraries. Both of the initial two PCR rounds ran for around 9 cycles and employed TRBV1-TRBV30 forward primers alongside a C-beta reverse primer. In TCRdb, the multiplex PCR reads were re-called with MiXCR into one record per CDR3 protein. The sample lists 100,000 or so distinct CDR3 sequences; 55% to 80% were seen once. It was from roughly 20-30 mg of unsorted bulk tissue that RNA and DNA were co-extracted. The specimen sequenced was liver tumor tissue from sampling region 2. Subset specified: tumor region T2, inferior pole. These receptors were taken from an older woman with primary liver carcinoma and hepatitis B virus infection.

About this clonotype itself: Because the CDR3 is missing its conserved closing phenylalanine or tryptophan, this is likely a read error. The chain carries TRBV5-5 and TRBJ2-7, with 13 bases identical to TRBD2. CDR1 SGHKS and CDR2 YYEKEE come from the germline V gene (reference sequence). CDR3 length: 15 residues. CDR3 DNA sequence: TGTGCCTGCAGTCATGGACTAGCGGGAGCCTACGAGCAGTACCTC. Translating it yields CACSHGLAGAYEQYL.

Remarks on this clonotype: The conserved phenylalanine or tryptophan is not found at the CDR3 terminus, so this likely reflects a read error. The chain joins TRBV28 to TRBJ1-1, with no clear D. CDR3 length equals 12 residues. V was pared by 4 bases and J by 3 bases, with 6 bases between. The germline V gene has CDR1 MDHEN and CDR2 SYDVKM. The CDR3 DNA is TGTGCCAGCAGTTCGGGGTACACTGAAGCTTTCTTA. Residues: CASSSGYTEAFL.

This clonotype has at least ten counts. This chain joins TRBV5-1 and TRBJ2-2; TRBD1 aligns across 8 bases. With 3 bases clipped from V and 5 bases from J, the junction kept 6 bases outside the gene matches. The germline gives CDR1 SGHRS, CDR2 YFSETQ. The CDR3 is made up of 15 amino acids. CDR3 loop: CASSSQGAITGELFF. CDR3 DNA sequence: TGCGCCAGCAGCTCGCAGGGGGCTATAACCGGGGAGCTGTTTTTT.

This clonotype was recorded many times. The V gene is TRBV5-1, the J gene TRBJ2-2; D perhaps matches TRBD2 (6 bases). Trimming took off 4 bases at V and 2 bases at J, with 12 bases between the two ends. This CDR3 is built from 15 residues. Germline V gene lookup returns CDR1 SGHRS and CDR2 YFSETQ. The CDR3 DNA sequence: TGCGCCAGCAGCCGGCGGGACTCTAACACCGGGGAGCTGTTTTTT. Its translation: CASSRRDSNTGELFF.

This clonotype has at least ten counts. The chain carries TRBV6-1 and TRBJ2-6; the match to TRBD1 covers 8 bases. The CDR3 covers 19 residues. Germline loops: CDR1 MNHNS, CDR2 SASEGT. J lost 1 base, V lost 2 bases, and 10 bases had no gene match. CDR3 DNA sequence: TGTGCCAGCAGTGAAAATCTCGTCAGGGGGCGATCTGGGGCCAACGTCCTGACTTTC. This encodes CASSENLVRGRSGANVLTF.